The text below deals with one T cell receptor beta chain. Its cognate antigen is unknown. The source of the sample is a study of regulatory T cells in long-lasting Graves disease. The study's findings and limits: Small numbers of samples may have cut accuracy.

Time point reported: persistent/refractory GD, antithyroid drugs over 5 years with positive TRAb. RNA isolated from PBMCs was used to make the TCR library. Patients were enrolled at an endocrinology department in Xi'an, China. CDR3 length equals 15 residues. Germline CDR1 is SGHTA and CDR2 is FQGNSA. Deletions cut 5 bases from V and 0 bases from J, with 10 bases between. The authors built TCR beta libraries using iRepertoire HTBI primers and Arm-PCR of CDR3 regions. TCRdb reprocessed the multiplex PCR reads via MiXCR and lists one record per CDR3 protein. This sample yields about 660,000 distinct CDR3 sequences, of which 25% to 35% are seen a single time; about 40% belongs to the top ten.

The input for sequencing was peripheral blood mononuclear cells (PBMCs), taken when the disease was refractory, from a patient treated with antithyroid drugs. This clonotype was sampled from a female donor with Graves disease. This chain links TRBV7-2 with TRBJ1-4; D is undetermined. This CDR3 is CASSPYIATNEKLFF. For the CDR3, the DNA is TGTGCCAGCAGCCCCTACATCGCAACTAATGAAAAACTGTTTTTT.